Included here is one T cell receptor beta chain sequence, with context. This record belongs to a study of blood T cell repertoires in COVID-19. Study information: From the United States, Italy and Spain came samples of acute and convalescent COVID-19. In each case, the material was cDNA or gDNA derived from T cells, B-cell-depleted T cells, or PBMCs.

With 1 base clipped from V and 2 bases from J, the junction kept 2 bases outside the gene matches. The CDR3 loop spans 15 amino acids. Germline CDR1 is LGHDT and CDR2 is YNNKEL (reference sequence). As handled by the study authors: Estimation of nucleated cell counts relied on the amplification of reference gene primers. Libraries were prepared by immunoSEQ multiplex PCR; TCRdb keeps only in-frame clonotypes and omits some of them. V, J and clone size were drawn from that table, and D and trimming were deduced from the DNA. The table has 6,400 or so clones, roughly four fifths seen once. This chain links TRBV3-1 (or the pseudogene TRBV3-2) with TRBJ2-7; TRBD1 aligns across 10 bases. The TCR was taken from a man aged 60 to 69 with acute or convalescent COVID-19. Source material: peripheral blood. CDR3 region: CASSQVGQGAYEQYF. CDR3 DNA: TGTGCCAGCAGCCAAGTAGGACAGGGGGCCTACGAGCAGTACTTC.